This TCR beta chain was identified in a study of T cell changes during pregnancy in multiple sclerosis. Per the germline V gene, CDR1 is MNHNS and CDR2 is SASEGT. There are 14 residues in the CDR3. V shed 8 bases and J 3 bases; nucleotides not matched to a gene: 8. Clones were read by immunoSEQ multiplex PCR, and TCRdb kept only the in-frame ones, dropping some. The data hold about 55,000 clones, with about 94% observed a single time. The receptor comes from a female donor with multiple sclerosis, enrolled in a pregnancy study. The specimen was CD8+ T cells from peripheral blood mononuclear cells, collected after pregnancy. The genes are TRBV6-1 and TRBJ1-1, with 8 bases identical to TRBD1. CDR3 loop: CASPRGQADTEAFF. CDR3 coding DNA: TGTGCCAGCCCCCGGGGACAGGCGGACACTGAAGCTTTCTTT.